The clone carrying this T cell receptor (beta chain) was observed once. The antigen remains unidentified. An end of the junction differs from the germline gene, which may be a read error. The data stem from a study of T cell repertoires in cytomegalovirus infection. Study-level information: The public TCR beta signatures pointed to both CMV infection and matching HLA type. General observations from the study: The response measured ex vivo was dominated by TCR beta clonotypes (HLA-C-restricted and CMV-specific).

TCRdb reprocessed the reads via MiXCR and lists one record per CDR3 protein. The table has about 98,000 distinct CDR3 sequences, about 15% seen once. The CDR3 sequence is 15 residues long. CDR1 SGHVS and CDR2 FNYEAQ come from the germline V gene. Sample: PBMCs. The chain joins TRBV7-6 to TRBJ2-3; D gene uncertain. The origin of this receptor is a human donor in good health (CMV status not recorded). Some clones in this sample may be carry-over from other donors' samples. CDR3 coding DNA: TGTGCTAGCAGCTTATGCAAATCTAGCACAGATACGCAGTATTTT. Amino acids: CASSLCKSSTDTQYF.